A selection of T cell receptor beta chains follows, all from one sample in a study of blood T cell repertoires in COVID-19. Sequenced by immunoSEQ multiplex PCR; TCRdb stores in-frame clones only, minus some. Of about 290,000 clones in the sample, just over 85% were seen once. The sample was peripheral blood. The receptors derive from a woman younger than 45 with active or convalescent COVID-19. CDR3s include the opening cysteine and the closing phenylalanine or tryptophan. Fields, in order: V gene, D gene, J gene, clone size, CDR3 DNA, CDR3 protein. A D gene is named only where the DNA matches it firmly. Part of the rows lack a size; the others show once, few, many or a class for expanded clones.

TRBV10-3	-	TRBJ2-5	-	TGTGCCATCAGTGAGTCGAACGGGGAAAGTTACCAAGAGACCCAGTACTTC	CAISESNGESYQETQYF
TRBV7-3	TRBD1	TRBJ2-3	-	TGTGCCAGCAGCTTCGGGGCGGGGGACAGGGGCACAGATACGCAGTATTTT	CASSFGAGDRGTDTQYF
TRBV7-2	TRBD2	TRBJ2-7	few	TGTGCCAGCAGCCCCCCGGGGGGGACACCTCTGGAGCAGTACTTC	CASSPPGGTPLEQYF
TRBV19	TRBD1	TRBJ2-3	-	TGTGCCAGTAGGCACCGGGACAGGGGGTATACGCAGTATTTT	CASRHRDRGYTQYF
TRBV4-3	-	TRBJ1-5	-	TGCGCCAGCAGCCCGGACAGAAATCAGCCCCAGCATTTT	CASSPDRNQPQHF
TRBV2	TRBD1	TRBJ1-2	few	TGTGCCAGCAGCCAACAGGGGAACGGCTATGGCTACACCTTC	CASSQQGNGYGYTF
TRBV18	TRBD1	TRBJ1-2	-	TGTGCCAGCTCGCAGGACAGGGGGCCTAACTATGGCTACACCTTC	CASSQDRGPNYGYTF
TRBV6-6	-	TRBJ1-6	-	TGTGCCAGCAGTCCCCACAGGGTTAAGAATTCACCCCTCCACTTT	CASSPHRVKNSPLHF
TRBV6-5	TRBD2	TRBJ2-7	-	TGTGCCAGCGGCTCGGAGCGGGGGGCCTACGAGCAGTACTTC	CASGSERGAYEQYF
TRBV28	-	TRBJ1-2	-	TGTGCCAGCAGGCGCTCGGACAGTTCCTTCGTTGGCTACACCTTC	CASRRSDSSFVGYTF
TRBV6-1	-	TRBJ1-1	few	TGTGCCAGCAGTGAAAGGGGGAACACTGAAGCTTTCTTT	CASSERGNTEAFF
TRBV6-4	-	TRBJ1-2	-	TGTGCCAGCAGTGACTTTCTTGGAGGGCCCCCAATTTATGGCTACACCTTC	CASSDFLGGPPIYGYTF
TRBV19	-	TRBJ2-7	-	TGTGCCAGTAGTCCTTGGTCAGCGTCCTACGAGCAGTACTTC	CASSPWSASYEQYF
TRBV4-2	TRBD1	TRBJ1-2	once	TGTGCCAGCAGCCATATCAATGTGGACAGGGTGGGGAGTGGCTACACCTTC	CASSHINVDRVGSGYTF
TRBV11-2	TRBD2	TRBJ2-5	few	TGTGCCAGCAGCTTATTTCCAGCGGGGGGAGAGACCCAGTACTTC	CASSLFPAGGETQYF
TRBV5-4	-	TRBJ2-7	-	TGTGCCAGCAGCTTTCGGGCAGGGTCCTACGAGCAGTACTTC	CASSFRAGSYEQYF
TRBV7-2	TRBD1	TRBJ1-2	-	TGTGCCAGCAGCTTAGTCATGGCAGGGGGGCCTTTCTATGGCTACACCTTC	CASSLVMAGGPFYGYTF
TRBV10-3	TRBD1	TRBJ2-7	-	TGTGCCATCAGGAAGACAGGGGGTCTCGACTCCTACGAGCAGTACTTC	CAIRKTGGLDSYEQYF
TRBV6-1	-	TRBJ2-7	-	TGTGCCAGCAGTGAAGCGGCGGACAGAGTGTTCCGAACCTACGAGCAGTACTTC	CASSEAADRVFRTYEQYF
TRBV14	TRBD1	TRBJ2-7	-	TGTGCCAGCAGCCAAGAGGACAGGGGCCGGTCATTCGAGCAGTACTTC	CASSQEDRGRSFEQYF
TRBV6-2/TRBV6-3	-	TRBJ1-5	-	TGTGCCAGCAGCCCTGACAGGTTCCAAATTAGCAATCAGCCCCAGCATTTT	CASSPDRFQISNQPQHF
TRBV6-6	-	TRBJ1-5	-	TGTGCCAGCAGTTACCCTGCCGGAGAAGCGGGGCAGCCCCAGCATTTT	CASSYPAGEAGQPQHF
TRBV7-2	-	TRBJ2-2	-	TGTGCCAGCAGCTTAGACGCAGCGGTAAACACCGGGGAGCTGTTTTTT	CASSLDAAVNTGELFF
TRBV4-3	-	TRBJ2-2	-	TGCGCCAGCAGCCGACAACTAGTAAACACTGGCACCGGGGAGCTGTTTTTT	CASSRQLVNTGTGELFF
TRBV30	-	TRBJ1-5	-	TGTGCCTGGAGTAAAAGGGGTGAGCAGCCCCAGCATTTT	CAWSKRGEQPQHF
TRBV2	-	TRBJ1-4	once	TGTGCCAGCAGTGACAGGCAGCGGCGAGGTGAAAAACTGTTTTTT	CASSDRQRRGEKLFF
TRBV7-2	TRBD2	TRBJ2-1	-	TGTGCCAGCAGTTCTCCTCTAGCGGGGGGGCCGAATGAGCAGTTCTTC	CASSSPLAGGPNEQFF
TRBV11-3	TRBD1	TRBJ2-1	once	TGTGCCAGCAGTCCCCCAGCAGAGGGGGCTAAAATTTCCTCCTACAATGAGCAGTTCTTC	CASSPPAEGAKISSYNEQFF
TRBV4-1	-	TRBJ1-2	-	TGCGCCAGCAGCCAAGGTGTGGAGGGCTACACCTTC	CASSQGVEGYTF
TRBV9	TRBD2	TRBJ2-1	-	TGTGCCAGCAGCGTTCTAGCGGGGGCCTACAATGAGCAGTTCTTC	CASSVLAGAYNEQFF
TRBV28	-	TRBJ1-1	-	TGTGGGACAGTGGGGTTGGAGAACACTGAAGCTTTCTTT	CGTVGLENTEAFF
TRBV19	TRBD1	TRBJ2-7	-	TGTGCCAGTAGTATCCTAGGGGACAGGGCATCCGAGCAGTACTTC	CASSILGDRASEQYF
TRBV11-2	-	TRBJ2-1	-	TGTGCCAGCAGCCCCAGACTAGTACCCTACAATGAGCAGTTCTTC	CASSPRLVPYNEQFF
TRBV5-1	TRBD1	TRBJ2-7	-	TGCGCCAGCAGCTTACGGACAGGGCAGGGGGACGAGCAGTACTTC	CASSLRTGQGDEQYF
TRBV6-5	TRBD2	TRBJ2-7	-	TGTGCCAGCCTGGGGGGGGAGCAGTACTTC	CASLGGEQYF
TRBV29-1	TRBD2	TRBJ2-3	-	TGCAGCGCTGGGATGGCGGGGGGCACAGATACGCAGTATTTT	CSAGMAGGTDTQYF
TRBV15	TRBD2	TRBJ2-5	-	TGTGCCACGCGGGGGGGAGGACAAGAGACCCAGTACTTC	CATRGGGQETQYF
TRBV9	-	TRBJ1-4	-	TGTGCCAGCAGCGTAGAGGGGTTGGCGGATGAAAAACTGTTTTTT	CASSVEGLADEKLFF
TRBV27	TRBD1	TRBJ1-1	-	TGTGCCAGCAGTTCGCAAGGGGGCCGGAACACTGAAGCTTTCTTT	CASSSQGGRNTEAFF
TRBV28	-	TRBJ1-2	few	TGTGCCAGCAGGGTGTGGGGGCAGGGGGGCTACACCTTC	CASRVWGQGGYTF
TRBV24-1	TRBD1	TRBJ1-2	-	TGTGCCACCAGTGACCCGGGACAGGGGACCTATGGCTACACCTTC	CATSDPGQGTYGYTF